The rows below give T cell receptor beta chains drawn from one sample of a study of T cells in Graves' hyperthyroidism and ophthalmopathy. TCRdb re-analysed the multiplex PCR reads in MiXCR, keeping a single row per CDR3 protein. Of about 660,000 distinct CDR3 sequences in the sample, about 45% were seen once. Sequencing input: peripheral blood or thyroid tissue (not recorded which). The origin of the receptors is an adult man with Graves' disease, either hyperthyroidism or ophthalmopathy (not recorded which). The CDR3 runs from the conserved cysteine through the conserved F or W. The D gene is left open where the match is weak.

v_gene: TRBV2; d_gene: -; CDR3aa: CASSEPDGGNTIYF
v_gene: TRBV12-3/TRBV12-4; d_gene: TRBD1; CDR3aa: CASSTDRGNTEAFF
v_gene: TRBV6-6; d_gene: TRBD1; CDR3aa: CASSDLGQGSGYTF
v_gene: TRBV12-3/TRBV12-4; d_gene: -; CDR3aa: CASSFRSGSGETQYF
v_gene: TRBV12-3/TRBV12-4; d_gene: -; CDR3aa: CASSTSGGNTEAFF
v_gene: TRBV20-1; d_gene: TRBD1; CDR3aa: CSATGGGNSPLHF
v_gene: TRBV24-1; d_gene: TRBD1; CDR3aa: CATREQGAREKLFF
v_gene: TRBV20-1; d_gene: -; CDR3aa: CSADGTPPTGGYTF
v_gene: TRBV10-3; d_gene: -; CDR3aa: CAISQKPTVGEQYF
v_gene: TRBV7-2; d_gene: -; CDR3aa: CASSYVVTQETQYF
v_gene: TRBV24-1; d_gene: -; CDR3aa: CATSETGPQETQYF
v_gene: TRBV7-8; d_gene: TRBD1; CDR3aa: CASSSSYSPRDRQYF
v_gene: TRBV20-1; d_gene: -; CDR3aa: CSARDVGEGKTFF
v_gene: TRBV7-2; d_gene: TRBD1; CDR3aa: CASSPTRDRPREQYF
v_gene: TRBV6-5; d_gene: TRBD1; CDR3aa: CASSYEGDSSGYTF
v_gene: TRBV10-3; d_gene: -; CDR3aa: CASLNGGDYGYTF
v_gene: TRBV19; d_gene: -; CDR3aa: CASTPLYATNEKLFF
v_gene: TRBV24-1; d_gene: -; CDR3aa: CATGEGSGYNQPQHF
v_gene: TRBV2; d_gene: TRBD1; CDR3aa: CASSPRDRQGFGYTF
v_gene: TRBV9; d_gene: TRBD1; CDR3aa: CASSVAVGGGHGYTF
v_gene: TRBV20-1; d_gene: TRBD2; CDR3aa: CSAHIVSGYSQTQYF
v_gene: TRBV5-1; d_gene: -; CDR3aa: CASSSPLMGYYEQSYF
v_gene: TRBV7-9; d_gene: -; CDR3aa: CASRSPGAHGELFF
v_gene: TRBV15; d_gene: -; CDR3aa: CATSSSGLRANSPLHF
v_gene: TRBV10-3; d_gene: -; CDR3aa: CASSPGTGLGGEQYF
v_gene: TRBV7-2; d_gene: -; CDR3aa: CASSQLGGGIGGEQYF
v_gene: TRBV25-1; d_gene: TRBD1; CDR3aa: CASSDLGTGSAGELFF